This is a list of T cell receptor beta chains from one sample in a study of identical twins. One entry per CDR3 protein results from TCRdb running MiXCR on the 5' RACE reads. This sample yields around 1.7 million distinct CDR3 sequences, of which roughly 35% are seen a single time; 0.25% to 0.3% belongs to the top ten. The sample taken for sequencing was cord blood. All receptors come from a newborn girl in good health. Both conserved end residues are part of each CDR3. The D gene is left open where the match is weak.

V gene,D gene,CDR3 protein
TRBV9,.,CAGSLQRYYNEQYF
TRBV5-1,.,CASSLGPEGYNSPLHF
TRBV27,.,CASSPTVRADTQYF
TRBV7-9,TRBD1,CASSLEVTGGEKLFF
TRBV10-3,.,CAIRREGGGTEAFF
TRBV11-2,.,CASSLDLGAQGLEAFF
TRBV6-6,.,CASSPAIAQFF
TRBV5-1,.,CASSLVSVTDTQYF
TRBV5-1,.,CASSLGGEDTEAFF
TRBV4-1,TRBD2,CASSQGRGGSSYEQYF
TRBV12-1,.,CASSAAAGATYNEQFF
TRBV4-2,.,CASSQIGSLDEQYF
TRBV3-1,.,CTSSQVGEQYF
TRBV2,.,CASSAGAIQETQYF
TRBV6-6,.,CASSRQGGEQFF
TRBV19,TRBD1,CACSVTGGNQPQHF
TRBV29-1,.,CSVKGGTDTQYF
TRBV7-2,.,CASSSGASYNEQFF
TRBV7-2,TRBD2,CASSPAREGPYEQYF
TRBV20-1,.,CSATRADTYTDTQYF
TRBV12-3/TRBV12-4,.,CASSLGRARETQFF
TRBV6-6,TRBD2,CASRPTGRGVTDTQYF
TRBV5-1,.,CASSFEQTKNIQYF
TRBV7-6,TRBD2,CASSFNPPRGSNEQFF
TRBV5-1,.,CASSLTAMNTEAFF
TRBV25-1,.,CASSEFGPDTIYF
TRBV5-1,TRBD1,CASSSSNRGNAYEQYF
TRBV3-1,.,CASSQVKYGYTF
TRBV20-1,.,CSARGRLGPQHF
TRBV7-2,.,CASSLRVGNNEQFF
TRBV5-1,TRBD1,CASSVTGVNTEAFF
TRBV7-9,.,CASSLAEVRQETQYF
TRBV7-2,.,CASSLIPDSSYRVHEQYF
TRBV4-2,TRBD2,CASSPGTSGTQETQYF
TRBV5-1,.,CASSLQGSIYEQYF
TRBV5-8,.,CASSRSDGKRGYTF
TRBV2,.,CASSDRTGTEAFF
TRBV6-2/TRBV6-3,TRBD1,CASSYTGARGEKLFF
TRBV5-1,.,CASGIPRGNTGELFF
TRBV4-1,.,CASSQGEAPNQPQHF
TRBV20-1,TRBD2,CSARRLAASSRTGELFF
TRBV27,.,CASSLSGEPEQYF
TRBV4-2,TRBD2,CASSRAGLAGEETQYF
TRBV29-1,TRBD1,CSATDRVGEKLFF
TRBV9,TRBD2,CASSGFGAGVTDTQYF
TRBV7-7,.,CAQPPNRTPYEQYF
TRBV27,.,CASSLSRTPNTGELFF
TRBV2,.,CASSEGRENSPLHF
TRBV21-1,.,CASSSVRTDSYEQYF
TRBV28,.,CASSPSPVVYGYTF
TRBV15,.,CATSRAFRREDDYTF
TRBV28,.,CASSLLGLIMPRPGDYGYTF